The source of this TCR beta chain is a study of blood T cell repertoires in COVID-19. Overall study: The United States, Italy and Spain supplied acute and convalescent COVID-19 samples. In each case, the material was cDNA or gDNA derived from T cells, B-cell-depleted T cells, or PBMCs.

Germline V gene sequence: CDR1 SGHRS, CDR2 YFSETQ. Deletions cut 4 bases from V and 5 bases from J, with 22 bases between. The CDR3 runs 16 residues. Authors' data handling: For nucleated cells, counts were estimated from reference gene primer amplification. Sequenced by immunoSEQ multiplex PCR; TCRdb stores in-frame clones only, minus some. V and J calls and clone size are as listed in that table; D and trimming were resolved from the DNA. This table has about 380,000 clones, 81% appearing once. The sequencing sample was made of peripheral blood. This sequence was found in a human donor with acute or convalescent COVID-19. The donor label of this sample is uncertain. The chain uses TRBV5-1 and TRBJ2-7, with D perhaps matching TRBD1 (5 bases). This CDR3 is CASSAQAGRVEDEQYF. CDR3 in DNA: TGCGCCAGCAGCGCCCAGGCCGGCAGGGTAGAGGACGAGCAGTACTTC.